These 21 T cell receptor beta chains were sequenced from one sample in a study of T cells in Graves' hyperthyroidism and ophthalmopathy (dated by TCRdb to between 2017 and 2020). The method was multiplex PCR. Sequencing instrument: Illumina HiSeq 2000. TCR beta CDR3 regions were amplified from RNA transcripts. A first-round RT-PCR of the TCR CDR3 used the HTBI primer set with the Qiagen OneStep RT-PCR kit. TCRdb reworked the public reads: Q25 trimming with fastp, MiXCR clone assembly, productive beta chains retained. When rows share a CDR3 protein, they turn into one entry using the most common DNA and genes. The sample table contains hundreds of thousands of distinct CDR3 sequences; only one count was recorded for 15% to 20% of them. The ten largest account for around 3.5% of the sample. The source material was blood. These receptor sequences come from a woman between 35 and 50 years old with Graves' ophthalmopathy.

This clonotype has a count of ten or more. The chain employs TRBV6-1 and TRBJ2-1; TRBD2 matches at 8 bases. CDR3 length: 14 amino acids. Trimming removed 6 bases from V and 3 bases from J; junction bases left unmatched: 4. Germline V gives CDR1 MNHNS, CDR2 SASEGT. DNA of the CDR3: TGTGCCAGCAGCGGGACTAGTCTCTACAATGAGCAGTTCTTC. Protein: CASSGTSLYNEQFF.

CDR3 nucleotide sequence: TGTGCCAGCATGGGCAGACTGGGCTCCTACGAGCAGTACTTC. This gives the protein CASMGRLGSYEQYF. V and J are TRBV6-1 and TRBJ2-7; D remains ambiguous. V dropped 7 bases and J dropped 0 bases, with 13 bases sitting between them. The CDR3 runs 14 residues. Germline V gene lookup returns CDR1 MNHNS and CDR2 SASEGT.

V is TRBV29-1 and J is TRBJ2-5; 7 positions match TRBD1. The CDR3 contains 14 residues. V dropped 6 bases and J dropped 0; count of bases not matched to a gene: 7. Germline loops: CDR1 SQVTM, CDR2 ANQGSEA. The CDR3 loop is CSVPRTGDQETQYF. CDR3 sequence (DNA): TGCAGCGTCCCCCGGACAGGTGACCAAGAGACCCAGTACTTC.

The CDR3, as DNA: TGTGCCAGCAGGAAGGGACAGGGGGCCGAGCAGTACTTC. Its protein product is CASRKGQGAEQYF. The gene calls are TRBV2 and TRBJ2-7, with 12 positions matching TRBD1. The CDR3 runs to 13 residues. Germline lookup yields CDR1 SNHLY and CDR2 FYNNEI. J was trimmed by 6 bases and V by 6 bases; bases with no gene match: 3.

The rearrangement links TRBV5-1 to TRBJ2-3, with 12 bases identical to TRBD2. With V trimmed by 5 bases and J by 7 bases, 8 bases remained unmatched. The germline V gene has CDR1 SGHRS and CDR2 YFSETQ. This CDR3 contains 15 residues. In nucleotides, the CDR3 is TGCGCCAGCAGGGAAGGACTAGCGGGGAGTTATACGCAGTATTTT. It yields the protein CASREGLAGSYTQYF.

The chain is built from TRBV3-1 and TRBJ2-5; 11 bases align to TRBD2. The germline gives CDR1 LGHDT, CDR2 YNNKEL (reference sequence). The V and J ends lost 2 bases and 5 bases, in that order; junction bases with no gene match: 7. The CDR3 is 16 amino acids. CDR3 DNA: TGTGCCAGCAGCCAAAGGGTAGCGGGGGGGCGGGAGACCCAGTACTTC. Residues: CASSQRVAGGRETQYF.

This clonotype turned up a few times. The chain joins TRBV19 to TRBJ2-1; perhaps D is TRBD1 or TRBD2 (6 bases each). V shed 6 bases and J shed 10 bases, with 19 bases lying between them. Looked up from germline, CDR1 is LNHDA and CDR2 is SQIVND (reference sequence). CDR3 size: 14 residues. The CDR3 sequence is CASRAELQGGEQFF. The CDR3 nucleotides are TGTGCCAGTAGGGCGGAGCTTCAAGGGGGGGAGCAGTTCTTC. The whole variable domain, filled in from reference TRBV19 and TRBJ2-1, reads DGGITQSPKYLFRKEGQNVTLSCEQNLNHDAMYWYRQDPGQGLRLIYYSQIVNDFQKGDIAEGYSVSREKKESFPLTVTSAQKNPTAFYLCASRAELQGGEQFFGPGTRLTVL.

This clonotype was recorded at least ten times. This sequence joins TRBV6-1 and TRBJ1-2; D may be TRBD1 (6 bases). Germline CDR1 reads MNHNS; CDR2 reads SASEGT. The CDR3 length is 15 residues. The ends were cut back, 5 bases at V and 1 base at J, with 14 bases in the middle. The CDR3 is CASSPQGGYNYGYTF. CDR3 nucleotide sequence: TGTGCCAGCAGTCCACAGGGCGGGTATAACTATGGCTACACCTTC.

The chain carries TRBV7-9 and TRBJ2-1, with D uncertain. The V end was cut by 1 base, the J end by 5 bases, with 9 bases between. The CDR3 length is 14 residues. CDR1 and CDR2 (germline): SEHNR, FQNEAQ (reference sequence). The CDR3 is CASSLVSEDNEQFF. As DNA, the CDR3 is TGTGCCAGCAGCTTAGTCTCCGAAGACAATGAGCAGTTCTTC.

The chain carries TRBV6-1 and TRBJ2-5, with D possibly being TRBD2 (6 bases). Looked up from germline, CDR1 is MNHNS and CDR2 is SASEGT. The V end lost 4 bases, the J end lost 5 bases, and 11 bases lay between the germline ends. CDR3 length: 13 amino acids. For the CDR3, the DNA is TGTGCCAGCAGTGGACCGGGACTCGAGACCCAGTACTTC. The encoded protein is CASSGPGLETQYF.

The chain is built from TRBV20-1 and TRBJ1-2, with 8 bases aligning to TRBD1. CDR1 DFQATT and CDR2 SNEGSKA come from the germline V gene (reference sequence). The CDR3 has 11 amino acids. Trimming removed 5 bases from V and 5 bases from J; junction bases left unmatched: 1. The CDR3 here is CSAWTGYGYTF. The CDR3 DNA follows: TGCAGTGCTTGGACAGGGTATGGCTACACCTTC.

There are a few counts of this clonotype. The CDR3 DNA reads as TGCAGCGTCCAGCCCGGGACATCCTACGAGCAGTACTTC. Encoded protein: CSVQPGTSYEQYF. This chain joins TRBV29-1 and TRBJ2-7; maybe TRBD1 (6 bases). The CDR3 contains 13 residues. Germline CDR1 is SQVTM and CDR2 is ANQGSEA. The V end was cut by 6 bases, the J end by 1 base, with 13 bases between.

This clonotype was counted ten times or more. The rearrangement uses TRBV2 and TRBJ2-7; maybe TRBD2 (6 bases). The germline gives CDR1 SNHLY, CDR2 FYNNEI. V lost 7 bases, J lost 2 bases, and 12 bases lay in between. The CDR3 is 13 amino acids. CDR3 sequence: CASKPSETYEQYF. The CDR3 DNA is TGTGCCAGCAAGCCTAGCGAAACCTACGAGCAGTACTTC.

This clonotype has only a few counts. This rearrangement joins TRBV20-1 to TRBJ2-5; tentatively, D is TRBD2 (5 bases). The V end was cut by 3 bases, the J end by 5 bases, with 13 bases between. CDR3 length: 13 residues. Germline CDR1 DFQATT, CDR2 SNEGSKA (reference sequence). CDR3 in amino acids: CSASLAIRETQYF. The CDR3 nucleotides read TGCAGTGCTAGTTTAGCGATCCGTGAGACCCAGTACTTC.

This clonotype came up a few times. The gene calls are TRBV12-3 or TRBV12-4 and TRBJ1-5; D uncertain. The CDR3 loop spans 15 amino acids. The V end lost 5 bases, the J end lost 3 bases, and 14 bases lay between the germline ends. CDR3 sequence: CASSVREYANQPQHF. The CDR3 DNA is TGTGCCAGCAGTGTCCGGGAGTATGCCAATCAGCCCCAGCATTTT.

The CDR3 bases are TGCGCCAGCAGCCAAGTTGTAGAAATGAACACTGAAGCTTTCTTT. It specifies CASSQVVEMNTEAFF. The chain uses TRBV4-1 and TRBJ1-1; D call uncertain. Trimming took 1 base from V and 0 from J, leaving 9 bases between them. This CDR3 has 15 amino acids. Germline assignment: CDR1 MGHRA and CDR2 YSYEKL.

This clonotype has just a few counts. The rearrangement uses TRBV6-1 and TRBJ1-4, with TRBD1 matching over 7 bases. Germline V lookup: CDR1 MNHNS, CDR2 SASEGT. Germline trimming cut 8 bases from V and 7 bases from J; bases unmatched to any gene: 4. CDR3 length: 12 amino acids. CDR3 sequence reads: CASGQDAEKLFF. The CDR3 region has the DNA TGTGCCAGCGGACAGGACGCTGAAAAACTGTTTTTT.

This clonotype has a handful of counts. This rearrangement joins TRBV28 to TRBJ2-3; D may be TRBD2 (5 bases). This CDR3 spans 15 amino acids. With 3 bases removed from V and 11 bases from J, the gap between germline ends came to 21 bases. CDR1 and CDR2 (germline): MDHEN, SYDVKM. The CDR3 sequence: CASSLVTETGIGQYF. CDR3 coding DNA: TGTGCCAGCAGTTTGGTGACGGAGACGGGAATTGGGCAGTATTTT. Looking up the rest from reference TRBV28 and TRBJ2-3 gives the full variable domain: DVKVTQSSRYLVKRTGEKVFLECVQDMDHENMFWYRQDPGLGLRLIYFSYDVKMKEKGDIPEGYSVSREKKERFSLILESASTNQTSMYLCASSLVTETGIGQYFGPGTRLTVL.

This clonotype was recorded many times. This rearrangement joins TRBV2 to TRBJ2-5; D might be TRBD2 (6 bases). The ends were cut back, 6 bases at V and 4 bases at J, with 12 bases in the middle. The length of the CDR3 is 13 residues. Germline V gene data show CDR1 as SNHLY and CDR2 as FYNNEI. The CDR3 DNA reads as TGTGCCAGCAGCGCAGTGGGAGGAGAGACCCAGTACTTC. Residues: CASSAVGGETQYF.

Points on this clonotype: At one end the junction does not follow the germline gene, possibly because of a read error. CDR3 amino acids: CVSSPDRVSNQPQHF. In DNA, the CDR3 is TGTGTCAGCAGTCCGGACAGGGTTAGCAATCAGCCCCAGCATTTT. V is TRBV6-1 and J is TRBJ1-5, with 8 bases aligning to TRBD1. The CDR3 sequence is 15 residues long. Looked up from germline, CDR1 is MNHNS and CDR2 is SASEGT.

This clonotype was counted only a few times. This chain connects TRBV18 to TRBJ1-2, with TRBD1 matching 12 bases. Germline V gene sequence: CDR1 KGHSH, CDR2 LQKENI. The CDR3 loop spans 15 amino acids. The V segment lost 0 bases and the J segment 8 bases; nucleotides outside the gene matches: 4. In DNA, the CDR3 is TGTGCCAGCTCACCACCGGGACAGGGGGCGCTCGGCTACACCTTC. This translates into CASSPPGQGALGYTF.